A selection of T cell receptor beta chains follows, all from one sample in a study of STAT5B mutations in CD4+ large granular lymphocyte leukemia. TCRdb keeps only in-frame clones here, not all; method: immunoSEQ multiplex PCR. The sample has tens of thousands of clones, just under 80% seen once. The sample taken for sequencing was CD4+ T cells from blood buffy coats. The receptors shown here come from a human donor in good health. CDR3s include the opening cysteine and the closing phenylalanine or tryptophan. The order of the fields is D gene, V gene, J gene, clone size, CDR3 DNA, CDR3 protein. The D gene is left open where the match is weak. Where a row states a size, it is once, few, many or the class of an expanded clone; other rows omit it.

>TRBD1|TRBV5-1|TRBJ2-7|-
TGCGCCAGCAGCTTGGGCCCGGGACAGTCCTACGAGCAGTACTTC
CASSLGPGQSYEQYF
>TRBD1|TRBV28|TRBJ1-2|-
TGTGCCACCAAAAGGATGGGACAGGACACCCACACCTTC
CATKRMGQDTHTF
>-|TRBV6-5|TRBJ2-7|-
TGTGCCAGCAGTTCCCTCTACGAGCAGTACTTC
CASSSLYEQYF
>-|TRBV28|TRBJ2-3|-
TGTGCCAGCAGTCGAGGGGGTGAGGGTACAGATACGCAGTATTTT
CASSRGGEGTDTQYF
>TRBD2|TRBV19|TRBJ2-1|-
TGTGCCAGTAGTATAGCGGGAGGGCTCTATGAGCAGTTCTTC
CASSIAGGLYEQFF
>TRBD2|TRBV9|TRBJ2-3|-
TGTGCCAGCAGCGTAGCCGGGACTAGCGAAATAGATACGCAGTATTTT
CASSVAGTSEIDTQYF
>-|TRBV7-2|TRBJ1-1|-
TGTGCCAGCAGAAGTCGGGGGGGGTTAATGAACACTGAAGCTTTCTTT
CASRSRGGLMNTEAFF
>-|TRBV29-1|TRBJ2-3|-
TGCAGCGTTTTAACGGATGCCAGAGATACGCAGTATTTT
CSVLTDARDTQYF
>TRBD1|TRBV19|TRBJ1-2|-
TGTGCCAGTAAATTTTCCGGGACAGGACAAGGGGGCTACACCTTC
CASKFSGTGQGGYTF
>-|TRBV19|TRBJ1-5|-
TGTGCCAGTAGTACGAGGTCACATCAGCCCCAGCATTTT
CASSTRSHQPQHF
>-|TRBV19|TRBJ1-1|-
TGTGCCAGTAGCCGGACTGGGGAGAACACTGAAGCTTTCTTT
CASSRTGENTEAFF
>TRBD2|TRBV7-2|TRBJ2-4|once
TGTGCCAGCAGGCGGAGCGGGGGGGCCGGAAACATTCAGTACTTC
CASRRSGGAGNIQYF
>TRBD1|TRBV25-1|TRBJ2-3|-
TGTGCCAGCAGTGAGGGTTTAGGACAGGGGGTACAGACAGATACGCAGTATTTT
CASSEGLGQGVQTDTQYF
>TRBD1|TRBV9|TRBJ1-6|-
TGTGCCAGTAGCGGGGGGGGACAGGGGGGTTCACCCCTCCACTTT
CASSGGGQGGSPLHF
>TRBD1|TRBV11-3|TRBJ2-7|-
TGTGCCAGCAGCTTTGGACAGGGGACATACGAGCAGTACTTC
CASSFGQGTYEQYF
>TRBD1|TRBV2|TRBJ2-1|-
TGTGCCAGCACCAGAAAGGGGGCGCGCACCGATGAGCAGTTCTTC
CASTRKGARTDEQFF
>-|TRBV6-6|TRBJ2-1|-
TGTGCCAGCAGTTACAGGGTCAATGAGCAGTTCTTC
CASSYRVNEQFF
>-|TRBV6-5|TRBJ1-1|few
TGTGCCAGCAGTTACTGGGGGAACACTGAAGCTTTCTTT
CASSYWGNTEAFF
>-|TRBV6-4|TRBJ1-6|-
TGTGCCAGCAGTGAAAGGGTCGATAATTCACCCCTCCACTTT
CASSERVDNSPLHF
>-|TRBV9|TRBJ2-1|few
TGTGCCAGCAGCGTAGGGGAACCGCAGTACAATGAGCAGTTCTTC
CASSVGEPQYNEQFF
>-|TRBV30|TRBJ1-4|-
TGTGCCTGGAGTGTACCCGGGGAGGGTATCGGAAAACTGTTTTTT
CAWSVPGEGIGKLFF
>-|TRBV7-9|TRBJ2-7|-
TGTGCCAGCAGCTTAGGGGGTTCGAGCTCCTACGAGCAGTACTTC
CASSLGGSSSYEQYF
>-|TRBV19|TRBJ1-5|-
TGTGCCAGTAGCCCTACGGGACAAACGGGGGTATCGTCCCAGCATTTT
CASSPTGQTGVSSQHF
>TRBD2|TRBV9|TRBJ2-5|once
TGTGCCAGCAGCGTAGGTGTAGCGGGGGGACAAGAGACCCAGTACTTC
CASSVGVAGGQETQYF
>TRBD1|TRBV4-1|TRBJ1-5|-
TGCGCCAGCAGCCAGCCAGGGGGCAGTCAGCCCCAGCATTTT
CASSQPGGSQPQHF
>-|TRBV28|TRBJ1-1|-
TGTGCCAGCACCGGCGTGTGGGGGGACTTGGAAGCTTTCTTT
CASTGVWGDLEAFF
>TRBD2|TRBV5-4|TRBJ2-1|-
TGTGCCAGCAGCCCCGGGGGCGGGAGGGCCTGGGACAATGAGCAGTTCTTC
CASSPGGGRAWDNEQFF
>-|TRBV11-2|TRBJ1-1|few
TGTGCCAGCAGCTTAGCCAGCCGTAACACTGAAGCTTTCTTT
CASSLASRNTEAFF
>TRBD2|TRBV7-2|TRBJ2-2|-
TGTGCCAGCAGCTTAAGAGGACGGGAGGCCCCCCCCGGGGAGCTGTTTTTT
CASSLRGREAPPGELFF
>TRBD1|TRBV9|TRBJ2-7|-
TGTGCCAGCAGCGCGACAGGGACCACCTACGAGCAGTACTTC
CASSATGTTYEQYF
>TRBD1|TRBV19|TRBJ1-3|few
TGTGCCAGTAGTCGACAGGGGACGGCTGGAAACACCATATATTTT
CASSRQGTAGNTIYF
>-|TRBV19|TRBJ1-5|-
TGTGCCAGTCACATGGAGCAGGCATTTAGCAATCAGCCCCAGCATTTT
CASHMEQAFSNQPQHF
>TRBD2|TRBV9|TRBJ2-1|-
TGTGCCAGCAGCGTACAAGCGGGAGGGCCCAATGAGCAGTTCTTC
CASSVQAGGPNEQFF
>TRBD1|TRBV19|TRBJ1-1|-
TGTGCCAGTCTCCCGACAGGGAGGACTGAAGCTTTCTTT
CASLPTGRTEAFF
>-|TRBV7-9|TRBJ2-2|few
TGTGCCAGCAGCGAGATTGCCGGGGAGCTGTTTTTT
CASSEIAGELFF
>-|TRBV15|TRBJ2-7|-
TGTGCCACCAGCAGAGATCACACGGGGCAGTACTTC
CATSRDHTGQYF
>-|TRBV6-1|TRBJ2-1|-
TGTGCCAGCGTCCCAACGGGTAATGAGCAGTTCTTC
CASVPTGNEQFF
>-|TRBV10-3|TRBJ1-1|-
TGTGCCATCAGTGAGTCCTGGGGAGACACTGAAGCTTTCTTT
CAISESWGDTEAFF
>-|TRBV25-1|TRBJ1-2|once
TGTGCCAGCAGTGAAGGGGTTGGGGGGACGTATGGCTACACCTTC
CASSEGVGGTYGYTF
>TRBD1|TRBV7-9|TRBJ1-6|-
TGTGCCAGCAGCAACGGACAGGGGTATTCACCCCTCCACTTT
CASSNGQGYSPLHF
>-|TRBV7-9|TRBJ1-3|-
TGTGCCAGCAGCAAAACAGGTCTGAATGGAAACACCATATATTTT
CASSKTGLNGNTIYF
>-|TRBV27|TRBJ1-3|-
TGTGCCAGCAGTTTATCTTTAGGGGGAACGGGGGGCTTGGACACCATATATTTT
CASSLSLGGTGGLDTIYF
>-|TRBV30|TRBJ1-2|-
TGTGCCTGGAGGACCAAGGGAAACTATGGCTACACCTTC
CAWRTKGNYGYTF
>-|TRBV18|TRBJ2-5|-
TGTGCCAGCTCACAAATAGCGACGGAGCAAGAGACCCAGTACTTC
CASSQIATEQETQYF
>-|TRBV7-9|TRBJ1-5|few
TGTGCCAGCAGCCTGGACGGATCGAGGCCCCAGCATTTT
CASSLDGSRPQHF
>-|TRBV30|TRBJ2-7|-
TGTGCCTGGAGTGTATCGGCGCAGCGGGCCAACTTC
CAWSVSAQRANF
>-|TRBV5-1|TRBJ2-3|-
TGCGCCAGCAGCTTCGAAGGCGACGGCTTGTCAGATACGCAGTATTTT
CASSFEGDGLSDTQYF
>-|TRBV29-1|TRBJ2-5|-
TGCAGCGTTGAGCGGGGTTGGGGGGAAGAGACCCAGTACTTC
CSVERGWGEETQYF
>-|TRBV5-4|TRBJ2-6|few
TGTGCCAGCAGCCCATCTCCACCCTCTGGGGCCAACGTCCTGACTTTC
CASSPSPPSGANVLTF
>-|TRBV5-4|TRBJ1-2|-
TGTGCCAGCAGCTCTGAGGGACGGACCTATGGCTACACCTTC
CASSSEGRTYGYTF
>TRBD1|TRBV28|TRBJ2-2|-
TGTGCCAGCAGGACCTCCCACAGGGGGCGGTCCACCGGGGAGCTGTTTTTT
CASRTSHRGRSTGELFF
>-|TRBV27|TRBJ2-3|-
TGTGCCAGCAGTCCCCAGACTAGGGCGGTGGCAGATACGCAGTATTTT
CASSPQTRAVADTQYF